This TCR beta chain comes out of a study of shared clonotypes between healthy human individuals (TCRdb year 2020). With respect to the entire study: The cohort comprised two women and a few men aged 18 to 49 years. For each donor, three plates each were used for CD4 naive and CD4 memory, two plates were used for CD8 naive, and one plate was used for CD8 memory. Blood TCR repertoires of four to six healthy adults were deeply sequenced to estimate repertoire size and the extent of clonotype sharing between individuals. Libraries were prepared and TCR repertoires were sequenced by different laboratories using diverse techniques, in order to increase sequencing depth and limit assay-specific biases. Between about 0.9 and 10 billion PBMCs per donor were obtained by leukapheresis. The investigation overall reported the following: Higher generation probabilities were observed for clonotypes shared by all four sorted-subset donors than for non-shared clonotypes. Estimated clonotype richness was generally larger for naive than for memory subsets. Pairwise subsampling indicated that sequencing depth was expected to affect the degree of clonotype sharing among donors. Even with the large sequencing depth, rarefaction of the sorted-subset datasets indicated that sequencing was incomplete. About 5% of naive CD4, more than 3% of naive CD8, approximately 2% of memory CD4, and approximately 0.39% of memory CD8 clonotypes were shared across several donors. Sampling was restricted to blood, and TCR repertoires in tissue are likely to differ from TCR repertoires in blood. The small number of donors limited the genetic and exposure-history diversity represented.

This clone was observed once. This clone's antigen is unknown. No base quality information exists; no much larger clone differs at one position. CDR1 and CDR2 are read off the germline V gene as MNHEY and SVGAGI. Trimming accounts for 5 bases at V and 3 bases at J, while the number of junction bases matched to no gene is 6. The CDR3, cysteine through phenylalanine, is 14 amino acids long. Solely the CDR3 DNA is kept, with 42 bases framed from the first base. The donors were healthy, HIV-negative adults with no recently reported acute infections or vaccinations. All donors were Caucasian adults living in Nashville, Tennessee, USA. CD4+ T cells were enriched by magnetic negative selection, after which naive cells were positively selected on CD45RA and the negative fraction was taken as the memory subset. Blood was obtained by leukapheresis, after which PBMCs were separated by Ficoll-Histopaque density gradient centrifugation and cryopreserved in liquid nitrogen vapor phase. Analytical flow cytometry was used to check the purity and quantity of every magnetically sorted T cell population. From each sorted fraction, genomic DNA was isolated and quantified by UV absorbance on a Nanodrop 2000c.

Using the deep immunoSEQ assay, TCR CDR3 regions were amplified from genomic DNA by multiplex PCR. Extracted genomic DNA from each cell subset was distributed evenly across all wells of several immunoSEQ 96-well plates, and each plate was treated as a replicate. Each replicate PCR for sorted subsets received roughly 200 ng genomic DNA, equal to around 32,000 T cell genomes. Purified libraries were quantified with a Qubit 3.0 fluorometer, sized on a Bioanalyzer 2100, and re-quantified with the KAPA Library Quantification kit. Each immunoSEQ 96-well plate was sequenced on its own single-read 150-cycle Illumina NextSeq 550 flow cell. Per the original workflow: Because the immunoSEQ output included only junctional sequences and no quality scores, the filtering could not be the same as the filtering used for full-length reads. To assign V/J genes and CDR3, sequences were annotated using PyIR, a Python wrapper for IgBLAST v1.9, with IMGT germline references. Any read was removed if the V/J assignment was weak (E-value above 1e-6), the CDR3 was missing, or the read contained stop codons, out-of-frame junctions, or ambiguous translated residues. A V3J clonotype was defined by an identical inferred V gene, J gene, and CDR3 amino acid sequence. To compute the percentage overlap between repertoires, the number of shared unique clonotypes was divided by the size of the smaller repertoire. Three approaches were used to assess repertoire richness: RTK rarefaction, the Chao1 estimator, and Recon v2.1 estimates of unobserved clonotypes. OLGA was used to compute generation probabilities for all TCRbeta clonotypes that the gDNA method yielded from a few donors. Held by TCRdb, this immuneACCESS table contains in-frame sequences only and omits some clones. Under half of the omission traces to an unresolved V gene where checked; the cause of the rest is unknown. V and J calls plus clone size are reproduced from that table; the DNA served to infer D and trimming. The sample records 2 million to 2.5 million clones, approximately 94% of which are singletons. Of the sample, approximately 0.36% is held by the ten largest clones.

The chain is assembled from TRBV6-5 and TRBJ1-1; 7 junctional bases match TRBD1. The specimen was naive CD4+ T cells from PBMCs. Reading the label with the study, this specimen's cell subset or site is: CD45RA+ positively selected. This clonotype was sampled from a man between 18 and 35 years old in good health. Some clones in this sample may be carry-over from other donors' samples. The DNA reads as follows: TGTGCCAGCAGTGACCCGGGACAGTACACTGAAGCTTTCTTT. Translated, it gives CASSDPGQYTEAFF.